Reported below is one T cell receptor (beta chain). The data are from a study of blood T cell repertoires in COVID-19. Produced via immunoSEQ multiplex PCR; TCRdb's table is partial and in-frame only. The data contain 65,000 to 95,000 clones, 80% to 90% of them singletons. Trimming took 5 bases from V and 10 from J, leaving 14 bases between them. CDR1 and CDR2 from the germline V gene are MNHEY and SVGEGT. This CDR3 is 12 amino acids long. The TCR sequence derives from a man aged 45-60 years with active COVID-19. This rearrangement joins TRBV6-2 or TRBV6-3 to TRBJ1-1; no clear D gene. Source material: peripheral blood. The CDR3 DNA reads TGTGCCAGCAGTGATCCCAGGTTGCCAGCTTTCTTT. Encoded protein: CASSDPRLPAFF.